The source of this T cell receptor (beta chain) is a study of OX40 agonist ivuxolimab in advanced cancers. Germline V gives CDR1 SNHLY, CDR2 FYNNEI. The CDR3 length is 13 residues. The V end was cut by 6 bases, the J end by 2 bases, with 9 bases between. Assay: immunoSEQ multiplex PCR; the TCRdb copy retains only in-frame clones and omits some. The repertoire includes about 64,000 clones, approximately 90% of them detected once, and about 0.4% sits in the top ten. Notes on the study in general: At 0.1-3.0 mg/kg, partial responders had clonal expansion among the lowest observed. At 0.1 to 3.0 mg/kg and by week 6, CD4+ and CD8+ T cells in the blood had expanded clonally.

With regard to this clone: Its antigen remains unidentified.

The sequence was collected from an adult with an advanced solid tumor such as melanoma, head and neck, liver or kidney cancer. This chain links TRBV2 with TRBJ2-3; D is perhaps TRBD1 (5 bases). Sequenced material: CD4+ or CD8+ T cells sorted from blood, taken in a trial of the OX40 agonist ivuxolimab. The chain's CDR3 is CASRGQVTDTQYF. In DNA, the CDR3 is TGTGCCAGCAGGGGGCAGGTCACAGATACGCAGTATTTT.